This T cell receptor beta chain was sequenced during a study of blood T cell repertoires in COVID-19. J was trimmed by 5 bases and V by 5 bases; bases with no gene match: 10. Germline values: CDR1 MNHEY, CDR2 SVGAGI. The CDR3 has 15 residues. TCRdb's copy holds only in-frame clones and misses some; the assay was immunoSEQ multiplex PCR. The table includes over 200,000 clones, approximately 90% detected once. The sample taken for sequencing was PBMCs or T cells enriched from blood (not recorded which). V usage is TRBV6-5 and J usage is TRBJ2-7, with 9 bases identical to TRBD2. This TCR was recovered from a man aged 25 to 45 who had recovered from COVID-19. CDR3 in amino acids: CASSSHSGSKNEQYF. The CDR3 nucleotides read TGTGCCAGCAGTAGCCATAGCGGGAGTAAAAACGAGCAGTACTTC.